The rows below give T cell receptor beta chains drawn from one sample of a study of cytotoxic CD8 clonotypes in ibrutinib-treated CLL. Data came from immunoSEQ multiplex PCR; TCRdb stores just in-frame clones and leaves some out. The table shows 250,000 to 350,000 clones, with 76% occurring only once. The sample here was PBMCs, taken at disease progression, from a patient treated with ibrutinib. These receptors were collected from a human donor with chronic lymphocytic leukemia. CDR3s include the opening cysteine and the closing phenylalanine or tryptophan. A D gene is named only where the DNA matches it firmly. Expanded clones get a size class; other rows say once, few or many, or leave the size out.

v_gene	abundance	j_gene	d_gene	CDR3aa	CDR3nt
TRBV29-1	-	TRBJ2-3	TRBD2	CSGGGGTDTQYF	TGCAGCGGTGGGGGGGGCACAGATACGCAGTATTTT
TRBV15	-	TRBJ2-1	-	CATRVSRGSSYNEQFF	TGTGCCACCAGGGTATCGCGGGGTAGCTCCTACAATGAGCAGTTCTTC
TRBV19	-	TRBJ2-7	-	CASSISGLTPYEQYF	TGTGCCAGTAGTATTTCTGGACTCACCCCCTACGAGCAGTACTTC
TRBV6-1	-	TRBJ1-5	-	CASSEVPDQPQHF	TGTGCCAGCAGTGAAGTCCCCGATCAGCCCCAGCATTTT
TRBV2	-	TRBJ1-1	-	CATSRGMNTEAFF	TGTGCCACCTCACGCGGCATGAACACTGAAGCTTTCTTT
TRBV5-4	-	TRBJ2-1	TRBD2	CASSRMSGNYNEQFF	TGTGCCAGCAGCCGAATGAGCGGGAACTACAATGAGCAGTTCTTC
TRBV7-9	-	TRBJ2-7	-	CASSVHRTSVYEQYF	TGTGCCAGCAGCGTACATCGTACCTCCGTCTACGAGCAGTACTTC
TRBV28	-	TRBJ2-7	TRBD1	CASSRPTGVGEQYF	TGTGCCAGCAGTCGCCCGACAGGGGTAGGCGAGCAGTACTTC
TRBV23-1	-	TRBJ1-5	TRBD1	CARHSGTGIGPQHF	TGCGCCAGACATTCCGGGACAGGGATCGGGCCCCAGCATTTT
TRBV7-6	-	TRBJ1-6	-	CASSLAPGISYNSPLHF	TGTGCCAGCAGCTTGGCCCCAGGCATCTCCTATAATTCACCCCTCCACTTT
TRBV11-2	-	TRBJ1-2	-	CASGPGFLSGVNGYTF	TGTGCCAGCGGCCCCGGGTTCCTCTCCGGGGTGAACGGCTACACCTTC
TRBV4-1	-	TRBJ1-4	-	CASSQRPGREKLFF	TGCGCCAGCAGCCAAAGACCGGGGCGTGAAAAACTGTTTTTT
TRBV28	-	TRBJ1-1	-	CASTGGYGTLNTEAFF	TGTGCCAGCACCGGTGGATATGGGACTTTGAACACTGAAGCTTTCTTT
TRBV2	few	TRBJ2-3	-	CASSVEVRHTDTQYF	TGTGCCAGCAGTGTCGAGGTTAGACATACGGATACGCAGTATTTT
TRBV2	-	TRBJ1-6	-	CASSEPTDAPGNSPLHF	TGTGCCAGCAGTGAACCTACGGACGCCCCGGGTAATTCACCCCTCCACTTT
TRBV7-8	once	TRBJ2-7	-	CASSLEGLPRMREQYF	TGTGCCAGCAGCCTCGAGGGACTTCCCCGAATGAGAGAGCAGTACTTC
TRBV6-6	few	TRBJ2-2	-	CASSYLGTPGELFF	TGTGCCAGCAGTTACCTCGGTACACCCGGGGAGCTGTTTTTT
TRBV7-3	-	TRBJ2-5	-	CASSPRTIGQETQYF	TGTGCCAGCAGCCCGCGGACCATTGGGCAAGAGACCCAGTACTTC
TRBV9	once	TRBJ1-3	-	CASSHNRDNSGNTIYF	TGTGCCAGCAGCCACAACCGGGACAACTCTGGAAACACCATATATTTT
TRBV6-5	-	TRBJ1-6	-	CASSYSNSPLHF	TGTGCCAGCAGTTACTCGAATTCACCCCTCCACTTT
TRBV2	-	TRBJ1-2	-	CASWDGVYGYTF	TGTGCCAGCTGGGACGGAGTCTATGGCTACACCTTC
TRBV5-6	-	TRBJ2-4	-	CASSLDGRPASQYF	TGTGCCAGCAGCTTGGACGGTCGGCCCGCATCTCAGTACTTC
TRBV19	-	TRBJ2-2	-	CASSVAWGAGGELFF	TGTGCCAGTAGTGTTGCATGGGGGGCCGGCGGGGAGCTGTTTTTT
TRBV5-1	-	TRBJ1-4	-	CASSVGRSNEKLFF	TGCGCCAGCAGCGTGGGGCGGAGTAATGAAAAACTGTTTTTT
TRBV19	-	TRBJ1-1	-	CASSMVVGGGTEAFF	TGTGCCAGTAGTATGGTTGTGGGGGGCGGCACTGAAGCTTTCTTT
TRBV4-1	once	TRBJ1-3	-	CASSRNGISGNTIYF	TGCGCCAGCAGCCGAAACGGGATCTCTGGAAACACCATATATTTT
TRBV29-1	-	TRBJ1-1	-	CSVVTGGNTEAFF	TGCAGCGTTGTAACAGGCGGGAACACTGAAGCTTTCTTT
TRBV20-1	few	TRBJ2-5	-	CSAIPLETQYF	TGCAGTGCGATCCCCCTGGAGACCCAGTACTTC
TRBV5-1	-	TRBJ2-2	TRBD1	CASSFDRGPDTGELFF	TGCGCCAGCAGCTTCGACAGGGGGCCCGACACCGGGGAGCTGTTTTTT
TRBV11-2	-	TRBJ2-1	-	CASSSSVRVRVKNEQFF	TGTGCCAGCAGCTCCAGTGTTAGGGTTAGAGTTAAGAATGAGCAGTTCTTC
TRBV18	-	TRBJ2-3	-	CASSPPSTRTDTQYF	TGTGCCAGCTCACCACCGAGCACACGCACAGATACGCAGTATTTT
TRBV15	-	TRBJ2-5	TRBD2	CATSRTQRGWYQETQYF	TGTGCCACCAGCAGAACACAGCGGGGGTGGTACCAAGAGACCCAGTACTTC
TRBV5-6	-	TRBJ1-6	TRBD1	CASSKYTGDYNSPLHF	TGTGCCAGCAGCAAATATACAGGGGACTATAATTCACCCCTCCACTTT
TRBV21-1	-	TRBJ2-1	-	CASSKTGGTSRKANNEQFF	TGTGCCAGCAGCAAGACAGGGGGGACTAGCCGGAAGGCAAACAATGAGCAGTTCTTC
TRBV7-9	-	TRBJ2-1	-	CASVPGDSYNEQFF	TGTGCCAGCGTTCCAGGGGACTCCTACAATGAGCAGTTCTTC
TRBV9	once	TRBJ2-5	TRBD2	CASSSTSGGPQETQYF	TGTGCCAGCAGCTCGACTAGCGGGGGACCTCAAGAGACCCAGTACTTC
TRBV5-6	once	TRBJ1-3	-	CASSFRGHSGNTIYF	TGTGCCAGCAGCTTCAGAGGGCACTCTGGAAACACCATATATTTT
TRBV27	-	TRBJ2-7	-	CASSFGGASYEQYF	TGTGCCAGCAGTTTTGGTGGGGCCTCCTACGAGCAGTACTTC
TRBV18	-	TRBJ2-5	TRBD2	CASSPSTPGLAETQYF	TGTGCCAGCTCACCATCAACCCCCGGACTAGCAGAGACCCAGTACTTC
TRBV18	once	TRBJ1-4	-	CASSPPVTNEKLFF	TGTGCCAGCTCACCCCCAGTAACTAATGAAAAACTGTTTTTT
TRBV28	once	TRBJ1-1	-	CASSFWRTEAFF	TGTGCCAGCAGTTTTTGGAGGACTGAAGCTTTCTTT
TRBV7-6	-	TRBJ1-2	TRBD1	CASSLGTGELYGYTF	TGTGCCAGCAGCTTAGGGACAGGGGAGCTTTATGGCTACACCTTC
TRBV5-1	-	TRBJ2-3	TRBD1	CASSRTGTGQSTDTQYF	TGCGCCAGCAGCAGGACCGGGACAGGGCAGAGCACAGATACGCAGTATTTT
TRBV6-5	-	TRBJ1-2	-	CASSFSPANYGYTF	TGTGCCAGCAGTTTCAGTCCAGCTAACTATGGCTACACCTTC
TRBV7-9	-	TRBJ1-2	-	CASSPPTWDYGYTF	TGTGCCAGCAGCCCTCCCACGTGGGACTATGGCTACACCTTC